These T cell receptor beta chains were read from a single sample in a study of cytomegalovirus exposure and HLA in healthy donors. Some clones are missing from TCRdb's copy, which holds only in-frame ones; the method was immunoSEQ multiplex PCR. Counted here are 210,000 or so clones, roughly 83% occurring once; the ten biggest clones make up 1.1% to 1.5%. Sequencing used PBMCs. These receptor sequences come from a girl between 10 and 17 years old in good health and CMV-seronegative. The CDR3 runs from the conserved cysteine through the conserved F or W. D genes are given only for firm matches. Only part of the rows carry a size: once, few, many, or a class if the clone is expanded.

TRBD1	-	TRBV5-4	TRBJ1-2	CASSLGGAGQANYGYTF	TGTGCCAGCAGCTTGGGGGGGGCGGGACAGGCCAACTATGGCTACACCTTC
-	-	TRBV7-9	TRBJ2-3	CASSSMAAVAQYF	TGTGCCAGCAGCTCAATGGCCGCCGTTGCGCAGTATTTT
TRBD1	-	TRBV2	TRBJ2-3	CASSAHRGSSTDTQYF	TGTGCCAGCAGTGCCCACAGGGGCTCTAGCACAGATACGCAGTATTTT
-	few	TRBV10-3	TRBJ1-1	CAISTTVVWTEAFF	TGTGCCATCAGTACGACAGTCGTCTGGACTGAAGCTTTCTTT
-	-	TRBV27	TRBJ2-1	CASSLFFGQRNNEQFF	TGTGCCAGCAGTTTATTCTTCGGACAGCGGAATAATGAGCAGTTCTTC
TRBD1	-	TRBV28	TRBJ2-2	CASSLAGTGSNTGELFF	TGTGCCAGCAGTTTGGCCGGGACAGGCTCAAACACCGGGGAGCTGTTTTTT
TRBD2	-	TRBV7-9	TRBJ2-5	CASSLLGRVDQETQYF	TGTGCCAGCAGCTTGCTCGGGAGGGTCGACCAAGAGACCCAGTACTTC
-	-	TRBV29-1	TRBJ2-7	CSVGRDFYEQYF	TGCAGCGTGGGGCGGGATTTCTACGAGCAGTACTTC
-	once	TRBV9	TRBJ2-6	CASSVHRGQPISGANVLTF	TGTGCCAGCAGCGTACACCGCGGGCAGCCCATCTCTGGGGCCAACGTCCTGACTTTC
TRBD2	once	TRBV4-2	TRBJ2-2	CASSSGTSGGAGSGELFF	TGTGCCAGCAGTTCCGGGACTAGCGGGGGGGCCGGTTCCGGGGAGCTGTTTTTT
-	-	TRBV28	TRBJ2-1	CASSPEGHRTNEQFF	TGTGCCAGCAGTCCCGAGGGACACCGGACCAATGAGCAGTTCTTC
TRBD1	once	TRBV7-2	TRBJ1-1	CASRDRGRFTEAFF	TGTGCCAGCAGGGACAGGGGGCGATTCACTGAAGCTTTCTTT
TRBD1	few	TRBV5-4	TRBJ1-4	CASSLGTVDNEKLFF	TGTGCCAGCAGCCTAGGGACAGTAGATAATGAAAAACTGTTTTTT
-	-	TRBV5-1	TRBJ2-7	CASSPSGDGYEQYF	TGCGCCAGCAGCCCGTCGGGGGATGGGTACGAGCAGTACTTC